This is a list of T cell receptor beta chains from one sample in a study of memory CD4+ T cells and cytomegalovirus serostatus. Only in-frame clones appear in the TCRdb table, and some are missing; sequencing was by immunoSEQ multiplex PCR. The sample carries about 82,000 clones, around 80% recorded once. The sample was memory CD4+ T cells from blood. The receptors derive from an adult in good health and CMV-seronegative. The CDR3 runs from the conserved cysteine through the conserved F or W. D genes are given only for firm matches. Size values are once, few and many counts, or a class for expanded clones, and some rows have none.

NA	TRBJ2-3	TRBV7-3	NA	CASSPTGRYTDTQYF	TGTGCCAGCAGCCCCACGGGCAGGTATACAGATACGCAGTATTTT
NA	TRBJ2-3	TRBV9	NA	CASSVDAGGADTQYF	TGTGCCAGCAGCGTAGACGCCGGGGGCGCAGATACGCAGTATTTT
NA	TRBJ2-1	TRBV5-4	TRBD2	CASSMRGGRYNEQFF	TGTGCCAGCAGCATGCGGGGGGGCCGTTACAATGAGCAGTTCTTC
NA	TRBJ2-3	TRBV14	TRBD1	CASSPTGADTQYF	TGTGCCAGCAGCCCCACAGGGGCAGATACGCAGTATTTT
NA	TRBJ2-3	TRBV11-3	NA	CASSESPREGTQYF	TGTGCCAGCAGCGAATCGCCCCGTGAAGGGACGCAGTATTTT
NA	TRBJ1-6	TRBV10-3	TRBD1	CAISQGTGGRGSPLHF	TGTGCCATCAGCCAAGGAACAGGGGGTCGGGGTTCACCCCTCCACTTT
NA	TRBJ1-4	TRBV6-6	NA	CASSQEDKLFF	TGTGCCAGCAGCCAAGAGGACAAACTGTTTTTT
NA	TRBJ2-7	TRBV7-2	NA	CASSLVGRYEQYF	TGTGCCAGCAGCTTAGTCGGCCGGTACGAGCAGTACTTC
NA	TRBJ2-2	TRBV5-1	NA	CASSWGASDGELFF	TGCGCCAGCAGCTGGGGGGCTAGCGACGGGGAGCTGTTTTTT
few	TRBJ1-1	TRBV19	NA	CASSIAENTEAFF	TGTGCCAGTAGTATAGCAGAGAACACTGAAGCTTTCTTT
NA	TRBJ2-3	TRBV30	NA	CAWTRQSDTQYF	TGTGCCTGGACTCGACAGTCAGATACGCAGTATTTT
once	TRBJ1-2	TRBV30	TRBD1	CAWSGGTGNYGYTF	TGTGCCTGGAGTGGCGGGACAGGAAATTATGGCTACACCTTC
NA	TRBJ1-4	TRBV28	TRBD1	CASLDRGNEKLFF	TGTGCCAGTTTGGACAGGGGAAATGAAAAACTGTTTTTT
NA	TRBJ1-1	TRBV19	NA	CASKFQRGGRRDEAFF	TGTGCCAGTAAATTTCAACGTGGGGGTCGAAGGGATGAAGCTTTCTTT
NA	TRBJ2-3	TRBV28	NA	CASSLNGASTDTQYF	TGTGCCAGCAGTTTAAACGGGGCGAGCACAGATACGCAGTATTTT
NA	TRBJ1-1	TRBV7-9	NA	CASSPGGARMNTEAFF	TGTGCCAGCAGCCCTGGTGGGGCAAGGATGAACACTGAAGCTTTCTTT
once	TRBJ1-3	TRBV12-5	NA	CASALGVGSGNTIYF	TGTGCTAGTGCTCTAGGGGTAGGGTCTGGAAACACCATATATTTT
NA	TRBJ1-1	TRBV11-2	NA	CASSFSRAYTEAFF	TGTGCCAGCAGCTTTAGCAGGGCATACACTGAAGCTTTCTTT
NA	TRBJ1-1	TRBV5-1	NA	CASSLGPNAEAFF	TGCGCCAGCAGCTTGGGCCCGAACGCTGAAGCTTTCTTT
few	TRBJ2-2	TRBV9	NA	CASSGGVGGELFF	TGTGCCAGCAGCGGAGGGGTAGGGGGGGAGCTGTTTTTT
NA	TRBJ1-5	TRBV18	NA	CASSPNPGTDSNQPQHF	TGTGCCAGCTCACCGAATCCCGGGACCGATAGCAATCAGCCCCAGCATTTT
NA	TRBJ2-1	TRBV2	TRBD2	CASSEVGTSGGNYNEQFF	TGTGCCAGCAGTGAAGTTGGGACTAGCGGGGGAAACTACAATGAGCAGTTCTTC
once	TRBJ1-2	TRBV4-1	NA	CASSQDAGRQDF	TGCGCCAGCAGCCAAGATGCTGGACGCCAAGACTTC
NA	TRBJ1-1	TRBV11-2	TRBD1	CASSLGTGGARTEAFF	TGTGCCAGCAGCTTAGGGACAGGGGGCGCGAGGACTGAAGCTTTCTTT
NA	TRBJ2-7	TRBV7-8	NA	CASSLGASSYEQYF	TGTGCCAGCAGCCTAGGGGCCAGTTCCTACGAGCAGTACTTC
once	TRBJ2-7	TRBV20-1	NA	CSALRGYEQYF	TGCAGTGCCCTCAGGGGTTACGAGCAGTACTTC
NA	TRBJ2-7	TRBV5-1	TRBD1	CASSLSGQVTYEQYF	TGCGCCAGCAGCTTGTCGGGACAGGTTACCTACGAGCAGTACTTC
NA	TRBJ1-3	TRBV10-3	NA	CAIRPPGGNTIYF	TGTGCCATCAGGCCCCCGGGGGGAAACACCATATATTTT
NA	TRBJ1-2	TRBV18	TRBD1	CASSGDRDYGYTF	TGTGCCAGCTCCGGGGACAGGGACTATGGCTACACCTTC
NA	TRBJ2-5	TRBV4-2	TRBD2	CASSQVGLAGAYQETQYF	TGTGCCAGCAGCCAAGTAGGACTAGCGGGGGCGTACCAAGAGACCCAGTACTTC
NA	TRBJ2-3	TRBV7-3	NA	CASSLYGSTDTQYF	TGTGCCAGCAGCTTATACGGAAGCACAGATACGCAGTATTTT
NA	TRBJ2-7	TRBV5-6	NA	CASSWGYEQYF	TGTGCCAGCAGCTGGGGCTACGAGCAGTACTTC
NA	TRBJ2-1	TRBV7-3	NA	CASSLVAEPHNEQFF	TGTGCCAGCAGCTTAGTCGCGGAACCCCACAATGAGCAGTTCTTC
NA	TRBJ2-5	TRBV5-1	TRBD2	CASSSGTSGETQYF	TGCGCCAGCAGCTCCGGGACTAGCGGGGAGACCCAGTACTTC
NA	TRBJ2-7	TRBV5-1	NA	CASSFRADPGRLSYEQYF	TGCGCCAGCAGCTTCAGAGCAGACCCGGGACGTTTATCCTACGAGCAGTACTTC
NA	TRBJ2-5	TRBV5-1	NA	CASSLVSGGQETQYF	TGCGCCAGCAGCTTGGTCTCGGGGGGCCAGGAGACCCAGTACTTC
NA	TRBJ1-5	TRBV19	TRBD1	CASSTRGTGAPYSNQPQHF	TGTGCCAGTAGTACAAGGGGGACAGGGGCTCCTTATAGCAATCAGCCCCAGCATTTT
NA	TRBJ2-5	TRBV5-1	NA	CASSSDPQETQYF	TGCGCCAGCAGCTCTGATCCTCAAGAGACCCAGTACTTC
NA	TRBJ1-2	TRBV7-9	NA	CASGGHFYGYTF	TGTGCCAGCGGGGGGCACTTCTATGGCTACACCTTC
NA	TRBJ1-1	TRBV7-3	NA	CASSFGGQNTEAFF	TGTGCCAGCAGCTTTGGGGGGCAGAACACTGAAGCTTTCTTT
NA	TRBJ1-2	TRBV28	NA	CASIATGGADYGYTF	TGTGCCAGCATCGCGACCGGGGGGGCGGACTATGGCTACACCTTC
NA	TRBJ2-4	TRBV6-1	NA	CASIQTVAKNIQYF	TGTGCCAGCATTCAGACAGTAGCCAAAAACATTCAGTACTTC
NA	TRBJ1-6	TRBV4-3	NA	CASSQLLAGDLHF	TGCGCCAGCAGCCAATTACTGGCCGGGGACCTCCACTTT